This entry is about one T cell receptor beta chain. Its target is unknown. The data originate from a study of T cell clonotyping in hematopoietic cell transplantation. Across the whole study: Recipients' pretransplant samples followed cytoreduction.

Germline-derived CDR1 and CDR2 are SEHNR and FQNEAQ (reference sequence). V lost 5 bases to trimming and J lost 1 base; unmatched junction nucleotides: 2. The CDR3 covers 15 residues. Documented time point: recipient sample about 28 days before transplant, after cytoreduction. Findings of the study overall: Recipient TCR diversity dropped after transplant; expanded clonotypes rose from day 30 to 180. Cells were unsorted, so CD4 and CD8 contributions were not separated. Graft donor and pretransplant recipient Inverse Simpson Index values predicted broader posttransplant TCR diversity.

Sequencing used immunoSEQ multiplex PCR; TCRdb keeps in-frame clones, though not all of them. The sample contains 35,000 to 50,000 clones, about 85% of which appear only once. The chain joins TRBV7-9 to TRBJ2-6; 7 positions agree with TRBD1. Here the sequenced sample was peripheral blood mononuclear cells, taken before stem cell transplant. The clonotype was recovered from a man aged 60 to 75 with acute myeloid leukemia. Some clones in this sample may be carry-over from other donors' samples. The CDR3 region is CASSEQGSGANVLTF. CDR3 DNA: TGTGCCAGCAGCGAACAGGGGTCTGGGGCCAACGTCCTGACTTTC.